These T cell receptor beta chains were read from a single sample in a study of Graves' ophthalmopathy and Graves' hyperthyroidism. TCRdb passed the multiplex PCR reads through MiXCR, listing each CDR3 protein once. The data hold under 250,000 distinct CDR3 sequences, with under 30% observed a single time. Sequencing was done on a sample of peripheral blood. The receptors originated from a man over 45 with Graves' ophthalmopathy. Both conserved end residues are part of each CDR3. A D gene is named only where the DNA matches it firmly. Clone size appears in some rows only: once, few, many, or a class for an expanded clone.

J,size,D,V,CDR3,DNA
TRBJ2-3,many,TRBD2,TRBV6-5,CASVRGGSTDTQYF,TGTGCCAGCGTTCGGGGCGGGAGTACAGATACGCAGTATTTT
TRBJ1-6,NA,TRBD1,TRBV5-5,CASSRRTGALIDPLHF,TGTGCCAGCAGCCGTAGGACAGGGGCTTTGATCGATCCCCTCCACTTT
TRBJ2-5,few,NA,TRBV28,CASRNPIGETQYF,TGTGCCAGCAGGAATCCGATTGGAGAGACCCAGTACTTC
TRBJ2-5,many,NA,TRBV12-3/TRBV12-4,CASSFMGWETQYF,TGTGCCAGCAGTTTTATGGGTTGGGAGACCCAGTACTTC
TRBJ2-7,many,NA,TRBV28,CASSLTAESDEQYF,TGTGCCAGCAGTTTAACGGCAGAGTCCGACGAGCAGTACTTC
TRBJ2-2,many,NA,TRBV4-1,CASSQPTVTGELFF,TGCGCCAGCAGCCAGCCGACAGTCACCGGGGAGCTGTTTTTT
TRBJ2-5,NA,NA,TRBV2,CASRAGSYQETQYF,TGTGCCAGCAGGGCCGGGTCGTACCAAGAGACCCAGTACTTC
TRBJ1-5,many,NA,TRBV7-2,CASSTFNQPQHF,TGTGCCAGCAGCACATTCAATCAGCCCCAGCATTTT
TRBJ2-7,many,NA,TRBV13,CASSLGPGELGEQYF,TGTGCCAGCAGCTTAGGCCCGGGAGAGCTGGGTGAGCAGTACTTC
TRBJ2-7,many,TRBD2,TRBV6-2/TRBV6-3,CASSPTSGSYEQYF,TGTGCCAGCAGTCCTACTAGCGGGTCCTACGAGCAGTACTTC
TRBJ2-7,many,NA,TRBV28,CASSLQSLGEQYF,TGTGCCAGCAGTTTACAGTCCCTCGGCGAGCAGTACTTC
TRBJ1-1,NA,NA,TRBV7-2,CASSLASGGRTEAFF,TGTGCCAGCAGCTTAGCGAGCGGGGGGCGAACTGAAGCTTTCTTT
TRBJ1-1,many,NA,TRBV2,CASSAVLVVEAFF,TGTGCCAGCAGTGCTGTTTTAGTTGTTGAAGCTTTCTTT
TRBJ1-1,many,TRBD1,TRBV28,CASSLRTGDTLMNTEAFF,TGTGCCAGCAGTCTTCGGACAGGAGACACCCTCATGAACACTGAAGCTTTCTTT
TRBJ2-7,many,TRBD1,TRBV6-1,CASSDTGTGIHEQYF,TGTGCCAGCAGCGACACCGGGACAGGGATCCACGAGCAGTACTTC
TRBJ2-2,many,TRBD1,TRBV7-6,CASSRYRDRGPQGGELFF,TGTGCCAGCAGCCGATACCGGGACAGGGGGCCGCAGGGCGGGGAGCTGTTTTTT
TRBJ2-7,many,NA,TRBV12-5,CASGRDGAFEQYF,TGTGCTAGTGGTAGGGACGGCGCCTTCGAGCAGTACTTC
TRBJ1-6,many,TRBD1,TRBV12-3/TRBV12-4,CASSLGQGSPLHF,TGTGCCAGCAGTCTGGGACAGGGTTCACCCCTCCACTTT
TRBJ1-1,many,NA,TRBV7-9,CASSWTANTEAFF,TGTGCCAGCAGCTGGACTGCGAACACTGAAGCTTTCTTT
TRBJ2-5,NA,NA,TRBV18,CSSSPQETQYF,TGTTCCAGCTCACCCCAAGAGACCCAGTACTTC
TRBJ1-2,many,TRBD1,TRBV7-9,CASSDSGQGIYGYTF,TGTGCCAGCAGCGACAGTGGACAGGGAATCTATGGCTACACCTTC
TRBJ2-5,NA,TRBD1,TRBV6-5,CASSFGQGVITQYF,TGTGCCAGCAGTTTTGGACAGGGTGTCATAACCCAGTACTTC
TRBJ2-5,many,NA,TRBV27,CASSYLGGGAETQYF,TGTGCCAGCAGTTATTTAGGGGGAGGCGCAGAGACCCAGTACTTC
TRBJ2-3,many,NA,TRBV6-1,CASRNPQGEKDTQYF,TGTGCCAGCAGAAACCCACAGGGAGAGAAGGATACGCAGTATTTT
TRBJ1-5,many,TRBD1,TRBV15,CATSRGDSYQPQHF,TGTGCCACCAGCAGAGGGGACAGCTATCAGCCCCAGCATTTT
TRBJ2-7,NA,NA,TRBV6-2/TRBV6-3,CASSIRRVPYEQYF,TGTGCCAGCAGCATCCGCCGGGTCCCCTACGAGCAGTACTTC
TRBJ2-2,many,TRBD2,TRBV6-4,CASSPLAANTGELFF,TGTGCCAGCAGTCCCCTAGCGGCTAACACCGGGGAGCTGTTTTTT
TRBJ2-6,NA,TRBD1,TRBV6-2/TRBV6-3,CASRYRGLGANVLTF,TGTGCCAGCAGATACAGGGGGCTCGGGGCCAACGTCCTGACTTTC
TRBJ1-2,NA,TRBD1,TRBV12-3/TRBV12-4,CASQSGTGSFGYTF,TGTGCCAGCCAATCCGGGACAGGGAGTTTTGGCTACACCTTC
TRBJ2-5,many,NA,TRBV12-3/TRBV12-4,CASSFGGAEETQYF,TGTGCCAGCAGTTTTGGGGGGGCCGAAGAGACCCAGTACTTC
TRBJ2-7,many,NA,TRBV7-8,CASSRVRDPSYEQYF,TGTGCCAGCAGCCGAGTGCGGGACCCCTCCTACGAGCAGTACTTC
TRBJ2-7,few,TRBD2,TRBV6-2/TRBV6-3,CASTHRLAPLEEQYF,TGTGCCAGCACCCACCGACTAGCGCCTTTGGAGGAGCAGTACTTC
TRBJ1-1,NA,NA,TRBV7-2,CASSLVSREAFF,TGTGCCAGCAGCTTAGTGTCGCGTGAAGCTTTCTTT
TRBJ1-5,once,TRBD1,TRBV20-1,CSATTGMEPQHF,TGCAGTGCTACGACAGGGATGGAGCCCCAGCATTTT
TRBJ2-7,many,NA,TRBV6-1,CASRRDFFSYEQYF,TGTGCCAGCAGAAGGGACTTCTTCTCCTACGAGCAGTACTTC
TRBJ2-7,NA,NA,TRBV27,CASSYRGSYEQYF,TGTGCCAGCAGTTATAGGGGGTCCTACGAGCAGTACTTC
TRBJ2-7,NA,NA,TRBV12-3/TRBV12-4,CASTTKFTYEQYF,TGTGCCAGCACCACCAAGTTTACCTACGAGCAGTACTTC
TRBJ1-1,NA,NA,TRBV6-2/TRBV6-3,CASSSNREAGEAFF,TGTGCCAGCAGTTCAAACAGGGAGGCGGGTGAAGCTTTCTTT
TRBJ2-2,many,TRBD2,TRBV2,CASSRGTSDNTGELFF,TGTGCCAGCAGTAGGGGAACTAGCGATAACACCGGGGAGCTGTTTTTT
TRBJ2-7,many,NA,TRBV20-1,CSATGLTYEQYF,TGCAGTGCCACTGGACTGACCTACGAGCAGTACTTC
TRBJ1-2,NA,TRBD1,TRBV6-1,CASRGRTGGYGYTF,TGTGCCAGCAGAGGGCGCACAGGGGGCTATGGCTACACCTTC
TRBJ2-7,many,TRBD2,TRBV12-3/TRBV12-4,CASSAWTSGSYEQYF,TGTGCCAGCAGTGCCTGGACTAGCGGCTCCTACGAGCAGTACTTC
TRBJ2-7,NA,NA,TRBV12-3/TRBV12-4,CASSASGQPYEQYF,TGTGCCAGCAGTGCCTCAGGGCAGCCATACGAGCAGTACTTC
TRBJ1-2,NA,NA,TRBV6-2/TRBV6-3,CASSYVGNGYTF,TGTGCCAGCAGTTACGTCGGGAATGGCTACACCTTC
TRBJ2-5,many,NA,TRBV29-1,CSVARTNQETQYF,TGCAGCGTTGCTAGGACTAACCAAGAGACCCAGTACTTC
TRBJ2-7,many,NA,TRBV3-1,CASSQGGTLFSYEQYF,TGTGCCAGCAGCCAAGGTGGGACACTCTTCTCCTACGAGCAGTACTTC
TRBJ1-1,many,NA,TRBV6-1,CASSEQVSNTEAFF,TGTGCCAGCAGTGAACAGGTCTCGAACACTGAAGCTTTCTTT
TRBJ1-1,many,NA,TRBV6-2/TRBV6-3,CASSQQRGFTEAFF,TGTGCCAGCAGCCAACAGAGGGGTTTCACTGAAGCTTTCTTT